The 18 T cell receptor beta chains presented below share a single source sample, sequenced in a study of blood T cell repertoires in COVID-19. The data were produced by immunoSEQ multiplex PCR, yet TCRdb's version contains in-frame clones alone and is incomplete. Among 230,000 or so clones listed, about nine tenths were seen once. The sample consisted of PBMCs or T cells enriched from blood (not recorded which). These TCRs come from a woman aged 40 to 55 with acute COVID-19.

The V call is TRBV6-5, the J call TRBJ2-1; the match to TRBD2 covers 9 bases. This CDR3 comprises 15 residues. V shed 6 bases, J shed 10 bases, and the junction held 13 bases outside the gene matches. Germline loops: CDR1 MNHEY, CDR2 SVGAGI. Here the CDR3 reads CASSDFISGGVEQFF. CDR3 in DNA: TGTGCCAGCAGCGACTTCATTAGCGGGGGCGTGGAGCAGTTCTTC.

This clone showed up just a few times. The gene calls are TRBV9 and TRBJ2-2; 8 bases are a match to TRBD2. The length of the CDR3 is 17 residues. Germline V gives CDR1 SGDLS, CDR2 YYNGEE. The ends lost 4 bases at V and 0 bases at J; junction bases unmatched: 8. CDR3 sequence reads: CASSTLSGGTNTGELFF. CDR3 nucleotide sequence: TGTGCCAGCAGCACTCTAAGCGGGGGAACGAACACCGGGGAGCTGTTTTTT.

The rearrangement uses TRBV2 and TRBJ2-3; D uncertain. V dropped 8 bases and J dropped 0 bases, with 6 bases sitting between them. CDR1 is SNHLY, CDR2 FYNNEI, per germline. The CDR3 contains 12 residues. The CDR3 DNA is TGTGCCAGCGTGGCTAGCACAGATACGCAGTATTTT. Translating it yields CASVASTDTQYF.

This clone was observed a handful of times. V usage is TRBV4-3 and J usage is TRBJ1-6; possible D gene TRBD1, 5 bases. V gave up 0 bases and J gave up 9 bases, with 12 bases separating them. This CDR3 has 15 residues. Germline-derived CDR1 and CDR2 are LGHNA and YSLEER. The CDR3: CASSQDKGIGSPLHF. For the CDR3, the DNA is TGCGCCAGCAGCCAAGATAAGGGGATCGGTTCACCCCTCCACTTT.

The chain couples TRBV7-6 to TRBJ1-1, with 7 nucleotides matching TRBD1. The J segment lost 8 bases and the V segment lost 4 bases, leaving 7 bases of the junction unmatched. The CDR3 covers 13 residues. Germline V gene data show CDR1 as SGHVS and CDR2 as FNYEAQ. The CDR3, as DNA: TGTGCCAGCAGCTCCAGACAGGGAGGAGAAGCTTTCTTT. Translating it yields CASSSRQGGEAFF.

This chain joins TRBV7-3 and TRBJ2-3, with TRBD1 matching over 10 bases. Germline V gene lookup returns CDR1 SGHTA and CDR2 FQGTGA. The CDR3 has 15 residues. The J segment lost 4 bases and the V segment lost 7 bases, leaving 8 bases of the junction unmatched. CDR3 protein: CASTMGQGYPDTQYF. The CDR3 DNA sequence: TGTGCCAGCACCATGGGACAGGGGTATCCAGATACGCAGTATTTT. The entire variable domain, with the rest obtained from reference TRBV7-3 and TRBJ2-3, is as follows: GAGVSQTPSNKVTEKGKYVELRCDPISGHTALYWYRQSLGQGPEFLIYFQGTGAADDSGLPNDRFFAVRPEGSVSTLKIQRTERGDSAVYLCASTMGQGYPDTQYFGPGTRLTVL.

This chain connects TRBV2 to TRBJ1-2; the D gene is possibly TRBD1 (6 bases). The V and J ends lost 3 bases and 4 bases respectively, with 12 bases between them. Germline V lookup: CDR1 SNHLY, CDR2 FYNNEI. The CDR3 extends over 14 amino acids. The CDR3 DNA is TGTGCCAGCAGTGACGCAGGGGTGGTCTATGGCTACACCTTC. Translated: CASSDAGVVYGYTF.

The V gene is TRBV27, the J gene TRBJ1-5; no clear D. Germline V gene sequence: CDR1 MNHEY, CDR2 SMNVEV (reference sequence). The V gene lost 4 bases and the J gene lost 4 bases, with 11 bases spanning the gap. This CDR3 has 14 residues. The CDR3 spells CASSSVTGNQPQHF. The CDR3 nucleotides are TGTGCCAGCAGTTCGGTAACGGGGAATCAGCCCCAGCATTTT.

V usage is TRBV15 and J usage is TRBJ2-4, with D maybe TRBD1 (6 bases). The ends were cut back, 1 base at V and 1 base at J, with 17 bases in the middle. Germline CDR1 and CDR2: LNHNV and YYDKDF (reference sequence). The CDR3 runs to 18 residues. As DNA, the CDR3 is TGTGCCACCAGCAGAGTCCCAGGGGCGGTTTCGGCCAAAAACATTCAGTACTTC. Its protein product is CATSRVPGAVSAKNIQYF.

This clone appeared a few times. This chain links TRBV19 with TRBJ1-5; D is uncertain. This CDR3 has 15 amino acids. The germline V gene encodes CDR1 LNHDA and CDR2 SQIVND (reference sequence). V lost 3 bases to trimming and J lost 0 bases, with 9 bases between them. CDR3 sequence (DNA): TGTGCCAGTAGTATTTTTCTTAATAGCAATCAGCCCCAGCATTTT. Protein: CASSIFLNSNQPQHF.

V usage is TRBV5-8 and J usage is TRBJ2-4, with a weak D call TRBD1 (6 bases). V shed 4 bases and J shed 0 bases, with 14 bases lying between them. Germline V gene lookup returns CDR1 SGHTS and CDR2 YDEGEE. The CDR3 runs 16 residues. Written as DNA, the CDR3 is TGTGCCAGCAGCACCGACAGGAGTTTAGCCAAAAACATTCAGTACTTC. Translation gives CASSTDRSLAKNIQYF.

The V and J genes are TRBV27 and TRBJ2-2; no firm D call. The V gene's germline CDR1 is MNHEY and CDR2 SMNVEV (reference sequence). This CDR3 has 15 residues. The V and J ends lost 5 bases and 2 bases respectively, with 12 bases between them. The CDR3 sequence: CASSPRISNTGELFF. CDR3 bases: TGTGCCAGCAGTCCCCGTATTTCTAACACCGGGGAGCTGTTTTTT.

The gene calls are TRBV7-2 and TRBJ2-2, with TRBD2 matching 9 bases. Germline-derived CDR1 and CDR2 are SGHTA and FQGNSA. The CDR3 totals 15 residues. V was clipped by 5 bases and J by 5 bases; unmatched bases: 6. In nucleotides, the CDR3 is TGTGCCAGCAGCCTCAGGGGACTAGCTACCGGGGAGCTGTTTTTT. Translating gives CASSLRGLATGELFF.

The rearrangement links TRBV6-5 to TRBJ2-5; D is possibly TRBD1 (6 bases). The germline V and J ends were trimmed by 6 bases and 4 bases, with 15 bases remaining between them. The CDR3 extends over 14 amino acids. The germline V gene has CDR1 MNHEY and CDR2 SVGAGI. The CDR3: CASSLKQGAETQYF. The CDR3 nucleotides read TGTGCCAGCAGCCTTAAACAGGGCGCAGAGACCCAGTACTTC.

The chain recombines TRBV12-5 with TRBJ2-1, with D perhaps TRBD2 (7 bases). CDR3 length: 15 residues. Per germline, CDR1 LGHNT and CDR2 FRNRAP. V lost 7 bases, J lost 9 bases, and 22 bases lay in between. CDR3 residues: CASAPGGSQWFEQFF. The CDR3 nucleotides read TGTGCTAGTGCCCCGGGGGGCTCCCAATGGTTTGAGCAGTTCTTC.

The V gene is TRBV7-3, the J gene TRBJ2-5; no definite D call. The V and J ends lost 5 bases and 1 base respectively, with 8 bases between them. CDR3 length: 13 residues. Per germline, CDR1 SGHTA and CDR2 FQGTGA. CDR3 DNA: TGTGCCAGCAGCCTGATTAGCCAAGAGACCCAGTACTTC. Its protein is CASSLISQETQYF.

This clone was observed a few times. V usage is TRBV29-1 and J usage is TRBJ2-1; D perhaps matches TRBD1 (5 bases). CDR3 size: 15 residues. Germline assignment: CDR1 SQVTM and CDR2 ANQGSEA. V was pared by 2 bases and J by 8 bases, with 19 bases between. The CDR3 DNA reads TGCAGCGTTGAAATTTTAGGGGCGTCGGCGGATGAGCAGTTCTTC. This encodes CSVEILGASADEQFF.

This chain connects TRBV19 to TRBJ2-1, with D possibly matching TRBD1 (6 bases). V was trimmed by 10 bases and J by 0 bases, leaving 16 bases between them. CDR3 length: 15 amino acids. Germline CDR1 reads LNHDA; CDR2 reads SQIVND (reference sequence). The CDR3: CAIPIRGYSYNEQFF. As DNA, the CDR3 is TGTGCCATTCCTATTAGGGGGTACTCCTACAATGAGCAGTTCTTC. Full variable domain (missing parts from reference TRBV19 and TRBJ2-1): DGGITQSPKYLFRKEGQNVTLSCEQNLNHDAMYWYRQDPGQGLRLIYYSQIVNDFQKGDIAEGYSVSREKKESFPLTVTSAQKNPTAFYLCAIPIRGYSYNEQFFGPGTRLTVL.